This TCR beta chain was identified in a study of beta chain features in type 1 diabetes. Study-level findings and limits: The naive, central memory and Treg TCRB repertoires looked more alike in patients than they did in healthy donors.

As regards this clone: Its antigen remains unidentified.

Since all of the isolated RNA was reverse transcribed, expressed TCRB transcripts were what got sequenced. Libraries were prepared by immunoSEQ multiplex PCR; TCRdb keeps only in-frame clonotypes and omits some of them. Of 250,000 to 350,000 clones in the sample, about 15% are singletons; the top ten hold 6.7%. The CDR3 is made up of 16 amino acids. Trimming removed 0 bases from V and 1 base from J, with 9 bases in between. The V gene's germline CDR1 is LGHNA and CDR2 YSLEER. The rearrangement joins TRBV4-3 to TRBJ2-2; D is perhaps TRBD1 (6 bases). The specimen was central memory CD4+ T cells from blood. This receptor was obtained from a man aged 30 to 39 in good health. CDR3 region: CASSQDYRENTGELFF. In nucleotides, the CDR3 is TGCGCCAGCAGCCAAGATTACAGGGAGAACACCGGGGAGCTGTTTTTT.